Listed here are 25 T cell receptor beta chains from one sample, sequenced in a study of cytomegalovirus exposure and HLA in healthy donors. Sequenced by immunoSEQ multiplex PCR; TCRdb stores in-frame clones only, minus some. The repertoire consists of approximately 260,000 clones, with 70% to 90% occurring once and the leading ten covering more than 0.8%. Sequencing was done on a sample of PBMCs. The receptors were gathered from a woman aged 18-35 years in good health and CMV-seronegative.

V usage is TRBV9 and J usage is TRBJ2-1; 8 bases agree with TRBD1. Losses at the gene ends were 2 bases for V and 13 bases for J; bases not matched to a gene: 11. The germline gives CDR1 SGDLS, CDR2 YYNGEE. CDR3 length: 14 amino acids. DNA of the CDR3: TGTGCCAGCAGCGTCTTATCAGGGGGCGAACGTCAGTTCTTC. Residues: CASSVLSGGERQFF.

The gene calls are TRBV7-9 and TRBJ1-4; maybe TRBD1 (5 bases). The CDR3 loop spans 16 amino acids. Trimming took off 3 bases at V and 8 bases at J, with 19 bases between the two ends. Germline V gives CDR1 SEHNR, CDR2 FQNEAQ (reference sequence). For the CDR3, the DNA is TGTGCCAGCAGCTTGGAGGGTTGGGACGGCTACGAAAAACTGTTTTTT. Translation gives CASSLEGWDGYEKLFF.

CDR3 residues: CASRSTELTTGELFF. The CDR3 coding sequence is TGTGCCAGCAGGTCCACAGAGCTGACCACCGGGGAGCTGTTTTTT. This sequence joins TRBV6-5 and TRBJ2-2, with unresolved D. The germline gives CDR1 MNHEY, CDR2 SVGAGI. V was trimmed by 6 bases and J by 4 bases, leaving 15 bases between them. The CDR3 sequence is 15 residues long.

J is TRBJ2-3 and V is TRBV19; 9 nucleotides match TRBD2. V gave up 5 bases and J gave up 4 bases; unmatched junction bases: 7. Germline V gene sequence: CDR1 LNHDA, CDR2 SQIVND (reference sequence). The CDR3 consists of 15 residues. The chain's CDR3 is CASSVSGRSPDTQYF. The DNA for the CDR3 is TGTGCCAGTAGTGTTAGCGGGAGATCCCCAGATACGCAGTATTTT.

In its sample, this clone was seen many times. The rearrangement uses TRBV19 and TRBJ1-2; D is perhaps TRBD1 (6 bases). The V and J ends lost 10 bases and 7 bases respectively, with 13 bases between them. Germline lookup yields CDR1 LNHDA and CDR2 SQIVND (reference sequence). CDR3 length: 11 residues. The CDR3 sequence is CAIGQYFGYTF. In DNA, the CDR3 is TGTGCCATCGGACAGTACTTTGGCTACACCTTC.

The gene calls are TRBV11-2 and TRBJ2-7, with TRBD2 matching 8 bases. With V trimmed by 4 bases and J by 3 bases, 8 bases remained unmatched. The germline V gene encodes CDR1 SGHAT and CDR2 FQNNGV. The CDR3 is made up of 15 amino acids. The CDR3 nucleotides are TGTGCCAGCAGCTCCGGGGTCGGGAGGGTCTACGAGCAGTACTTC. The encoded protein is CASSSGVGRVYEQYF.

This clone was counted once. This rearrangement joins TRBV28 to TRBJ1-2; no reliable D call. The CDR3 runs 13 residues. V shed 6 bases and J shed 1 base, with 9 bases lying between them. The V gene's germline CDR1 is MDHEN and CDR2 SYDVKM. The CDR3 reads CASRPSDNYGYTF. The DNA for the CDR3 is TGTGCCAGCAGGCCCAGCGATAACTATGGCTACACCTTC.

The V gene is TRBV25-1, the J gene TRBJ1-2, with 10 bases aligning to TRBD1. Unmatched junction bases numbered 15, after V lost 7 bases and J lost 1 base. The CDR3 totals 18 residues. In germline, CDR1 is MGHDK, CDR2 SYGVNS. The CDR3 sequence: CASMDPKDRGKGNYGYTF. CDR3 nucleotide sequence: TGTGCCAGCATGGATCCAAAGGACAGGGGGAAGGGTAACTATGGCTACACCTTC.

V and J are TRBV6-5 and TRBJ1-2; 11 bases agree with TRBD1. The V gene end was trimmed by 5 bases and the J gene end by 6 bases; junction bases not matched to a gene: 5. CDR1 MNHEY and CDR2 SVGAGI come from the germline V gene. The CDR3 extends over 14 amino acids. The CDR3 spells CASSPGQGADGYTF. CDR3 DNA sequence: TGTGCCAGCAGTCCCGGACAGGGGGCGGATGGCTACACCTTC.

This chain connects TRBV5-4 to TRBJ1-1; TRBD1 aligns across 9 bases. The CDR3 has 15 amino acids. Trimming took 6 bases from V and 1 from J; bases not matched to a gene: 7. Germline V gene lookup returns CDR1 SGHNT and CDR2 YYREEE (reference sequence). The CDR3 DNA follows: TGTGCCAGCACCTTACAGGGGGCAGGGAACACTGAAGCTTTCTTT. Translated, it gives CASTLQGAGNTEAFF.

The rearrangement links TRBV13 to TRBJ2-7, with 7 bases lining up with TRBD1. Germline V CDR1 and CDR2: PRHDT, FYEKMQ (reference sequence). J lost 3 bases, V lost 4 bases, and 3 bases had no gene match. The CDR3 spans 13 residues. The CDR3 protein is CASSSRDSYEQYF. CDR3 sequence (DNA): TGTGCCAGCAGCTCCCGGGACAGCTACGAGCAGTACTTC.

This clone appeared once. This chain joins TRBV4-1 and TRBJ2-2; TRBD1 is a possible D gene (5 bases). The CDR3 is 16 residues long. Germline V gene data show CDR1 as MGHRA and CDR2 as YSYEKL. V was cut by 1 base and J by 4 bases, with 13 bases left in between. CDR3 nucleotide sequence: TGCGCCAGCAGCCAAGTAGTGTTTCAGGGCACCGGGGAGCTGTTTTTT. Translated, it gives CASSQVVFQGTGELFF.

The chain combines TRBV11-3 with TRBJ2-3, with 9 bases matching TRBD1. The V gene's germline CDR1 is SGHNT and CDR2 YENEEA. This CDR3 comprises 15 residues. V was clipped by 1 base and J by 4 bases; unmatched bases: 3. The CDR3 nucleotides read TGTGCCAGCAGCTTAGGCCGACAGGGGGCAGATACGCAGTATTTT. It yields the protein CASSLGRQGADTQYF.

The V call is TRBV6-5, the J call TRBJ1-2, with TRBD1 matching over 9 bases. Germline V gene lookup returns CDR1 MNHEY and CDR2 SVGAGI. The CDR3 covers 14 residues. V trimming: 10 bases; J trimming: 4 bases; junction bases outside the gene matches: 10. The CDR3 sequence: CAIRDRDWIYGYTF. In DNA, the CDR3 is TGTGCCATCAGGGACAGGGACTGGATCTATGGCTACACCTTC.

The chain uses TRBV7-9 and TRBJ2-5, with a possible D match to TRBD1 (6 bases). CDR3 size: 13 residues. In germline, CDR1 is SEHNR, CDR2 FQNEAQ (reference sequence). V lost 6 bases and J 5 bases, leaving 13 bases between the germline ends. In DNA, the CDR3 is TGTGCCAGCAGAACAGGGTCATGGGAGACCCAGTACTTC. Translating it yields CASRTGSWETQYF.

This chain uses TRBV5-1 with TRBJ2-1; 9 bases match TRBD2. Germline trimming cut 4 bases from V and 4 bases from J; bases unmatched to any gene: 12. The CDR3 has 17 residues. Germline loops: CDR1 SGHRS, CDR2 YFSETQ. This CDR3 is CASSITSTSGYYNEQFF. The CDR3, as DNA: TGCGCCAGCAGCATTACTTCTACTAGCGGGTATTACAATGAGCAGTTCTTC.

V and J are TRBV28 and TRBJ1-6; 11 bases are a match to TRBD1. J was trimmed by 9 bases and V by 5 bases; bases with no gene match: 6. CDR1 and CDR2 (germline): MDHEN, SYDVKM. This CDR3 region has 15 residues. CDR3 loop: CASSDGQGAFSPLHF. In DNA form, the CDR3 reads TGTGCCAGCAGTGACGGACAGGGGGCGTTTTCACCCCTCCACTTT.

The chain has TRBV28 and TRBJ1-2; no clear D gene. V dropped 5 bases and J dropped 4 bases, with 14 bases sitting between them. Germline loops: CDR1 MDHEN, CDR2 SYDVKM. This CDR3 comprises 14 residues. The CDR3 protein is CASSVAGVTYGYTF. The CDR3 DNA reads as TGTGCCAGCAGTGTGGCCGGGGTTACCTATGGCTACACCTTC.

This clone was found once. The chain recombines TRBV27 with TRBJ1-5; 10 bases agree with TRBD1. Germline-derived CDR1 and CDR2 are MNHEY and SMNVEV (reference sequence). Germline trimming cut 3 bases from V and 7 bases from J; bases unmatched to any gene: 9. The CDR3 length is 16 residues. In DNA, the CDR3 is TGTGCCAGCAGTTTGGGGACAGGGGTCGGGAAACAGCCCCAGCATTTT. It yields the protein CASSLGTGVGKQPQHF.

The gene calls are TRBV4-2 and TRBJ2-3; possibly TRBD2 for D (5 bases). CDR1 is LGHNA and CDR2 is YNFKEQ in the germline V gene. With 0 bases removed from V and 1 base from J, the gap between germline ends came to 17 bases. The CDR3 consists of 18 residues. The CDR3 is CASSQELAMVGRTDTQYF. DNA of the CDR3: TGTGCCAGCAGCCAAGAGCTAGCTATGGTTGGGCGCACAGATACGCAGTATTTT.

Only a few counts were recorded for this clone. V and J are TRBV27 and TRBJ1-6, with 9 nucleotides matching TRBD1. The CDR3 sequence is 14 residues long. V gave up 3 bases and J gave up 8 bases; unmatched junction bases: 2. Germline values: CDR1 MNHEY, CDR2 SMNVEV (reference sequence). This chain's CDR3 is CASSFTGGHSPLHF. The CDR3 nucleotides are TGTGCCAGCAGTTTCACAGGGGGCCATTCACCCCTCCACTTT.

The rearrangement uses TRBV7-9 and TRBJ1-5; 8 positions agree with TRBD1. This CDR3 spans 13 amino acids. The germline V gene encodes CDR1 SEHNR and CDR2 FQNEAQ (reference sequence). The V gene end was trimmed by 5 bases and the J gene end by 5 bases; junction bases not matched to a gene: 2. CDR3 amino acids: CASSIQGDQPQHF. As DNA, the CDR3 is TGTGCCAGCAGCATACAGGGGGATCAGCCCCAGCATTTT.

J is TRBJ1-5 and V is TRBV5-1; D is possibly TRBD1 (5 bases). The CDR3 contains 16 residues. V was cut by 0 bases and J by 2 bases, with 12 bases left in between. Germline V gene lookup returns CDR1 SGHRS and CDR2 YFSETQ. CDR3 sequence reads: CASSLAQAGGNQPQHF. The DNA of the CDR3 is TGCGCCAGCAGCTTGGCACAAGCGGGGGGCAATCAGCCCCAGCATTTT.

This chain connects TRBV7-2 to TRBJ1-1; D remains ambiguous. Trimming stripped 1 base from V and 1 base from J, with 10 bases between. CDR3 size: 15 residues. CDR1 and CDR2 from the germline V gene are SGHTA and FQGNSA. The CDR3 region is CASSLVMGANTEAFF. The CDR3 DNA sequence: TGTGCCAGCAGCTTAGTTATGGGAGCGAACACTGAAGCTTTCTTT.

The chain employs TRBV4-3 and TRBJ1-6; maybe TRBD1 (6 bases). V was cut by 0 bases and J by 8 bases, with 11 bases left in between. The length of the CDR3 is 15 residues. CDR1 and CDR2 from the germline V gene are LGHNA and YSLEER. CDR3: CASSQDLTGYSPLHF. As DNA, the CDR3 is TGCGCCAGCAGCCAAGATTTAACAGGGTATTCACCCCTCCACTTT.